These 32 T cell receptor beta chains came from one sample sequenced in a study of T-cell reconstitution after alpha-beta-depleted transplantation in children listed by TCRdb under 2016. The treatment or condition label, read with the paper, signifies: allogeneic hematopoietic cell transplantation with graft depleted of TCRalphabeta T cells and CD19 B cells. Libraries were made using PCR. TCRdb records Illumina HiSeq 2500 as the sequencer. TCR libraries were prepared with molecular barcoding, using unique molecular identifiers to normalize TCRbeta repertoire quantification. TCRdb passed the public sequencing reads through fastp at Q25 and MiXCR, retaining productive beta sequences. CDR3 protein sequences are deduplicated, and each keeps its most common genes and DNA. The sample table holds 700,000 or so distinct CDR3 sequences, of which about 12% were seen once. The ten largest make up about 0.77% of the sample.

The source material was PBMCs, sampled before TCRalphabeta/CD19-depleted stem cell transplant. The source of these receptors is a girl aged 2 to 9 with congenital amegakaryocytic thrombocytopenia, due to receive a stem cell transplant.

A few counts support this clonotype. This chain joins TRBV4-1 and TRBJ2-7; maybe TRBD2 (6 bases). Germline CDR1 and CDR2: MGHRA and YSYEKL. Trimming removed 5 bases from V and 0 bases from J, with 14 bases in between. The CDR3 has 15 residues. The CDR3 coding sequence is TGCGCCAGCAGCAAGGGACTCCTGGGCTCCTACGAGCAGTACTTC. The encoded protein is CASSKGLLGSYEQYF.

This clonotype was counted many times. The chain combines TRBV27 with TRBJ1-2; no clear D gene. Germline CDR1 MNHEY, CDR2 SMNVEV (reference sequence). The CDR3 is made up of 18 amino acids. Trimming cost V 6 bases and J 4 bases, with 27 bases left between them. CDR3 sequence: CASSPLAVRGVLGYGYTF. Written as DNA, the CDR3 is TGTGCCAGCAGCCCTCTTGCCGTACGCGGGGTCCTAGGCTATGGCTACACCTTC.

This clonotype was picked up many times. This sequence joins TRBV20-1 and TRBJ2-1; D gene ambiguous. V was cut by 0 bases and J by 0 bases, with 6 bases left in between. CDR1 is DFQATT and CDR2 is SNEGSKA in the germline V gene (reference sequence). The CDR3 has 14 residues. The chain's CDR3 is CSARDAVSYNEQFF. The CDR3 region has the DNA TGCAGTGCTAGAGACGCAGTCTCCTACAATGAGCAGTTCTTC.

This clonotype was counted once. The rearrangement joins TRBV29-1 to TRBJ2-1; D gene ambiguous. V was clipped by 7 bases and J by 2 bases, with 18 bases between them. Germline CDR1 SQVTM, CDR2 ANQGSEA. The CDR3 extends over 15 amino acids. Written as DNA, the CDR3 is TGCAGCGCCCTAAGGAGTGATCCCCCCTACAATGAGCAGTTCTTC. It translates to CSALRSDPPYNEQFF.

A word on this clonotype: This may come from a read error, since a much larger clone is one base off. The rearrangement joins TRBV9 to TRBJ2-3; 7 bases are a match to TRBD2. The CDR3 length is 16 residues. The V gene's germline CDR1 is SGDLS and CDR2 YYNGEE. The V segment lost 4 bases and the J segment 5 bases; nucleotides outside the gene matches: 13. The DNA of the CDR3 is TGTGCCAGCAGCCCTAGAGGCGGGAGAGGGGAAGATACGCAGTATTTT. It codes for CASSPRGGRGEDTQYF.

The chain recombines TRBV28 with TRBJ2-5, with 7 bases aligning to TRBD2. The junction had 16 bases not matched to a gene; V was cut back by 4 bases and J by 2 bases. Germline-derived CDR1 and CDR2 are MDHEN and SYDVKM. The CDR3 sequence is 18 residues long. DNA of the CDR3: TGTGCCAGCAGTTCCGTCCTAGCAGGCGGGAGAAGGCAAGAGACCCAGTACTTC. Its protein product is CASSSVLAGGRRQETQYF.

In this sample, this clonotype turned up many times. CDR3 residues: CSVVWAGANVLTF. CDR3 nucleotide sequence: TGCAGCGTTGTTTGGGCTGGGGCCAACGTCCTGACTTTC. V and J are TRBV29-1 and TRBJ2-6; no firm D call. CDR3 length: 13 amino acids. Germline CDR1 and CDR2: SQVTM and ANQGSEA. V was shortened by 4 bases and J by 2 bases, with 6 bases between the two germline ends.

The sample holds one count of this clonotype. This clone may be a read error of a much larger clone one base away. This rearrangement joins TRBV5-6 to TRBJ2-5; TRBD2 agrees at 7 bases. The CDR3 runs to 13 residues. Per germline, CDR1 SGHDT and CDR2 YYEEEE. The CDR3, as DNA: TGTGCCAGCAGCTGGGACTACAAAGAGACCAAGTACTTC. As protein: CASSWDYKETKYF.

The rearrangement uses TRBV6-1 and TRBJ1-3; a weak D match, TRBD1 (5 bases). The CDR3 consists of 15 residues. Germline V gene lookup returns CDR1 MNHNS and CDR2 SASEGT. Trimming took off 5 bases at V and 1 base at J, with 12 bases between the two ends. This chain's CDR3 is CASSRGAKSGNTIYF. The CDR3 DNA follows: TGTGCCAGCAGTCGAGGGGCTAAATCTGGAAACACCATATATTTT.

V and J are TRBV7-3 and TRBJ2-7; unclear D gene. V was clipped by 2 bases and J by 4 bases, with 9 bases between them. This CDR3 region has 13 residues. Germline V gene data show CDR1 as SGHTA and CDR2 as FQGTGA. CDR3 protein: CASSLGIGYEQYF. The DNA for the CDR3 is TGTGCCAGCAGCTTAGGTATCGGGTACGAGCAGTACTTC. Together with reference TRBV7-3 and TRBJ2-7, the CDR3 gives the full variable domain: GAGVSQTPSNKVTEKGKYVELRCDPISGHTALYWYRQSLGQGPEFLIYFQGTGAADDSGLPNDRFFAVRPEGSVSTLKIQRTERGDSAVYLCASSLGIGYEQYFGPGTRLTVT.

This clonotype was picked up many times. The V gene is TRBV20-1, the J gene TRBJ2-1; 8 positions match TRBD2. This CDR3 comprises 16 residues. The V segment lost 1 base and the J segment 4 bases; nucleotides outside the gene matches: 9. Germline assignment: CDR1 DFQATT and CDR2 SNEGSKA (reference sequence). The CDR3 coding sequence is TGCAGTGCTAGAGTCGAAGCGGGAGAACTATACAATGAGCAGTTCTTC. Protein: CSARVEAGELYNEQFF.

There are many counts of this clonotype. This chain connects TRBV20-1 to TRBJ2-7; D is undetermined. Germline lookup yields CDR1 DFQATT and CDR2 SNEGSKA (reference sequence). This CDR3 contains 14 residues. Trimming took off 2 bases at V and 0 bases at J, with 11 bases between the two ends. The CDR3 is CSARSDPSSYEQYF. CDR3 DNA sequence: TGCAGTGCTAGATCAGACCCGAGCTCCTACGAGCAGTACTTC.

This clonotype was seen a handful of times. The rearrangement joins TRBV5-1 to TRBJ2-5; unclear D gene. V lost 6 bases to trimming and J lost 5 bases, with 14 bases between them. This CDR3 is 13 amino acids long. Germline V gives CDR1 SGHRS, CDR2 YFSETQ. The CDR3 loop is CASTMGVRETQYF. DNA for the CDR3: TGCGCCAGCACCATGGGTGTGAGGGAGACCCAGTACTTC. Together with reference TRBV5-1 and TRBJ2-5, the CDR3 gives the full variable domain: KAGVTQTPRYLIKTRGQQVTLSCSPISGHRSVSWYQQTPGQGLQFLFEYFSETQRNKGNFPGRFSGRQFSNSRSEMNVSTLELGDSALYLCASTMGVRETQYFGPGTRLLVL.

This clonotype was picked up a small number of times. The genes are TRBV28 and TRBJ2-1; 14 bases are a match to TRBD2. The CDR3 is 17 amino acids. Germline lookup yields CDR1 MDHEN and CDR2 SYDVKM. V was pared by 3 bases and J by 8 bases, with 9 bases of the junction left unmatched. In nucleotides, the CDR3 is TGTGCCAGCAGTTTTTTTATGACTAGCGGGAGGGTCGATGAGCAGTTCTTC. Protein: CASSFFMTSGRVDEQFF.

This clonotype appeared many times. This sequence joins TRBV20-1 and TRBJ1-6; weak D call: TRBD1 (5 bases). CDR1 and CDR2 (germline): DFQATT, SNEGSKA (reference sequence). The CDR3 is 14 amino acids. The germline V and J ends were trimmed by 5 bases and 6 bases, with 14 bases remaining between them. The CDR3 bases are TGCAGTGCTCCATACAGGTGGAGTAATTCACCCCTCCACTTT. This codes for CSAPYRWSNSPLHF.

A few counts support this clonotype. The chain joins TRBV5-5 to TRBJ2-3; D uncertain. The CDR3 has 14 amino acids. CDR1 SGHKS and CDR2 YYEKEE come from the germline V gene (reference sequence). Trimming removed 1 base at V and 4 bases at J, with 10 bases between. The CDR3 DNA reads as TGTGCCAGCAGCTTGCCGGGTCCTGCAGATACGCAGTATTTT. Its translation is CASSLPGPADTQYF.

The chain employs TRBV5-5 and TRBJ2-1; D is perhaps TRBD1 (5 bases). Germline loops: CDR1 SGHKS, CDR2 YYEKEE (reference sequence). V was clipped by 3 bases and J by 0 bases, with 10 bases between them. The CDR3 spans 15 residues. This CDR3 reads CASSSATVSYNEQFF. CDR3 DNA sequence: TGTGCCAGCAGCTCCGCGACAGTCTCCTACAATGAGCAGTTCTTC. Using reference TRBV5-5 and TRBJ2-1 for the parts outside the CDR3, the full variable domain is DAGVTQSPTHLIKTRGQQVTLRCSPISGHKSVSWYQQVLGQGPQFIFQYYEKEERGRGNFPDRFSARQFPNYSSELNVNALLLGDSALYLCASSSATVSYNEQFFGPGTRLTVL.

There are many counts of this clonotype. A read error may account for a junction end that differs from germline. This sequence joins TRBV5-1 and TRBJ1-1; no clear D gene. This CDR3 spans 13 amino acids. Germline CDR1 SGHRS, CDR2 YFSETQ. As DNA, the CDR3 is TGTGCCAGCAGTTTAGAGACGAACACTGAAGCTTTCTTT. It codes for CASSLETNTEAFF.

This clonotype was recorded at least ten times. V gene TRBV20-1 combines with J gene TRBJ2-3, with D possibly being TRBD1 or TRBD2 (5 bases each). Germline V gene lookup returns CDR1 DFQATT and CDR2 SNEGSKA (reference sequence). The CDR3 is 12 amino acids. Trimming took 3 bases from V and 5 from J, leaving 9 bases between them. The CDR3 is CSASRGGDTQYF. The CDR3 DNA is TGCAGTGCTAGTCGGGGCGGAGATACGCAGTATTTT.

At least ten counts were recorded for this clonotype. The chain carries TRBV12-3 or TRBV12-4 and TRBJ1-2; 12 nucleotides line up with TRBD1. This CDR3 has 18 amino acids. Losses at the gene ends were 6 bases for V and 6 bases for J; bases not matched to a gene: 17. This chain's CDR3 is CASRKIRDRGPPLHGYTF. The CDR3 DNA sequence: TGTGCCAGCAGAAAAATCCGGGACAGGGGGCCCCCTTTGCATGGCTACACCTTC.

The chain joins TRBV7-9 to TRBJ2-1; 9 bases are a match to TRBD2. Germline V gene sequence: CDR1 SEHNR, CDR2 FQNEAQ (reference sequence). The CDR3 sequence is 15 residues long. Trimming cost V 7 bases and J 5 bases; bases outside gene matches: 9. The CDR3 DNA is TGTGCCAGCAATAAACTAGCGGGTGTCCACAATGAGCAGTTCTTC. It specifies CASNKLAGVHNEQFF.

This clonotype was recorded many times. This rearrangement joins TRBV10-3 to TRBJ2-7; D is ambiguous. CDR1 is ENHRY, CDR2 SYGVKD, per germline. The V and J ends lost 0 bases and 3 bases respectively, with 15 bases between them. The CDR3 loop spans 16 amino acids. As DNA, the CDR3 is TGTGCCATCAGTGAGTCTATTGACTGGCCCAGCTACGAGCAGTACTTC. Its protein is CAISESIDWPSYEQYF.

Ten or more counts support this clonotype. The chain couples TRBV5-6 to TRBJ2-1; 9 nucleotides align to TRBD1. The CDR3 sequence is 16 residues long. Germline V CDR1 and CDR2: SGHDT, YYEEEE. V lost 0 bases and J lost 3; bases outside the gene matches: 4. In DNA, the CDR3 is TGTGCCAGCAGCTTGGCCGGACAGGGGAACTACAATGAGCAGTTCTTC. Its translation: CASSLAGQGNYNEQFF.

This clonotype was recorded a few times. V usage is TRBV29-1 and J usage is TRBJ1-1; possibly TRBD1 for D (6 bases). Trimming shortened V by 2 bases and J by 4 bases, and 8 bases separated the two germline ends. Germline V gene sequence: CDR1 SQVTM, CDR2 ANQGSEA. The CDR3 has 12 amino acids. CDR3 DNA sequence: TGCAGCGTTGAAAGGGGGGGCACTGAAGCTTTCTTT. It codes for CSVERGGTEAFF.

This clonotype was observed a handful of times. The chain is built from TRBV3-1 and TRBJ1-5; D is possibly TRBD1 (5 bases). The V gene's germline CDR1 is LGHDT and CDR2 YNNKEL (reference sequence). This CDR3 comprises 14 residues. V was cut by 0 bases and J by 6 bases, with 9 bases left in between. CDR3 sequence (DNA): TGTGCCAGCAGCCAAGACAGGGCCATTCAGCCCCAGCATTTT. This translates into CASSQDRAIQPQHF.

This clonotype was detected a few times. The gene calls are TRBV28 and TRBJ2-7; D might be TRBD1 or TRBD2, each matching 5 bases. The V and J ends lost 5 bases and 2 bases respectively, with 16 bases between them. CDR3 size: 15 residues. Germline CDR1 MDHEN, CDR2 SYDVKM. CDR3 region: CASSPLVGTAYEQYF. The CDR3 region has the DNA TGTGCCAGCAGTCCTCTGGTGGGGACCGCCTACGAGCAGTACTTC. Together with reference TRBV28 and TRBJ2-7, the CDR3 gives the full variable domain: DVKVTQSSRYLVKRTGEKVFLECVQDMDHENMFWYRQDPGLGLRLIYFSYDVKMKEKGDIPEGYSVSREKKERFSLILESASTNQTSMYLCASSPLVGTAYEQYFGPGTRLTVT.

Comments on this clonotype: A much larger clone is a single base away; this may be a read error. This sequence joins TRBV12-3 or TRBV12-4 and TRBJ1-2; no clear D. The CDR3 runs to 13 residues. In nucleotides, the CDR3 is TGTGCCAGCAGTTCTGACGGCTACTATGGCGACACCTTC. Its translation is CASSSDGYYGDTF.

This clonotype was observed a few times. The gene calls are TRBV4-1 and TRBJ2-3, with 8 nucleotides matching TRBD2. Germline CDR1 and CDR2: MGHRA and YSYEKL. V shed 2 bases and J 5 bases; nucleotides not matched to a gene: 6. The CDR3 runs 15 residues. CDR3 DNA sequence: TGCGCCAGCAGCCAATTAGCGGGGCTGGGAGATACGCAGTATTTT. Amino acids: CASSQLAGLGDTQYF.

The CDR3 spells CASSGQGTRYQETQYF. DNA for the CDR3: TGTGCCAGCAGTGGACAGGGGACGAGGTACCAAGAGACCCAGTACTTC. This chain joins TRBV28 and TRBJ2-5; 9 bases fit TRBD1. The CDR3 totals 16 residues. Germline V gene sequence: CDR1 MDHEN, CDR2 SYDVKM. The V and J ends lost 5 bases and 0 bases, in that order; junction bases with no gene match: 7.

Ten or more counts support this clonotype. V and J are TRBV12-3 or TRBV12-4 and TRBJ1-5, with a weak D call TRBD1 (5 bases). V was shortened by 1 base and J by 4 bases, with 8 bases between the two germline ends. The CDR3 loop spans 14 amino acids. The CDR3 loop is CASSLVDRNQPQHF. CDR3 nucleotide sequence: TGTGCCAGCAGTTTAGTTGACAGAAATCAGCCCCAGCATTTT.

This clonotype was detected ten times or more. In nucleotides, the CDR3 is TGTGCCAGCAGCAAGGGACTGGCCCACCAAGATACGCAGTATTTT. Amino acids: CASSKGLAHQDTQYF. This chain connects TRBV14 to TRBJ2-3; weak D call: TRBD2 (6 bases). CDR1 SGHDN and CDR2 FVKESK come from the germline V gene. This CDR3 region has 15 residues. With 5 bases removed from V and 5 bases from J, the gap between germline ends came to 17 bases.

With regard to this clonotype: A junction boundary mismatches the germline segment, possibly from a read error. The chain links TRBV12-3 or TRBV12-4 to TRBJ2-7; 11 bases agree with TRBD2. The CDR3 is 14 amino acids. This CDR3 reads CASSIAGGSYEQYF. The DNA of the CDR3 is TGTGCCAGCAGTATAGCGGGAGGGTCCTACGAGCAGTACTTC.